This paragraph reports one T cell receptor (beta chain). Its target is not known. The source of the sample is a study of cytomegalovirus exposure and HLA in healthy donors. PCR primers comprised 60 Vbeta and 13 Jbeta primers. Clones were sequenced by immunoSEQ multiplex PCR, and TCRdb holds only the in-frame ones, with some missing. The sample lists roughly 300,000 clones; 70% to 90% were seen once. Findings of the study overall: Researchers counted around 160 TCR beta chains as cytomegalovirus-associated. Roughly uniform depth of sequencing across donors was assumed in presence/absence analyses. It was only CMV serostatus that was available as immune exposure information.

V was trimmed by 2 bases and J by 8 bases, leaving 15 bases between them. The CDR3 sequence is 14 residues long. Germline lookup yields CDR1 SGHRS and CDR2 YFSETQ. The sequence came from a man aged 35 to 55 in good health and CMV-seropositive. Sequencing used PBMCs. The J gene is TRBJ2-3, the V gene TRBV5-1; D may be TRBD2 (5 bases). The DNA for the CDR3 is TGCGCCAGCAGCTTATCGGGGATGTTGGGTACGCAGTATTTT. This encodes CASSLSGMLGTQYF.